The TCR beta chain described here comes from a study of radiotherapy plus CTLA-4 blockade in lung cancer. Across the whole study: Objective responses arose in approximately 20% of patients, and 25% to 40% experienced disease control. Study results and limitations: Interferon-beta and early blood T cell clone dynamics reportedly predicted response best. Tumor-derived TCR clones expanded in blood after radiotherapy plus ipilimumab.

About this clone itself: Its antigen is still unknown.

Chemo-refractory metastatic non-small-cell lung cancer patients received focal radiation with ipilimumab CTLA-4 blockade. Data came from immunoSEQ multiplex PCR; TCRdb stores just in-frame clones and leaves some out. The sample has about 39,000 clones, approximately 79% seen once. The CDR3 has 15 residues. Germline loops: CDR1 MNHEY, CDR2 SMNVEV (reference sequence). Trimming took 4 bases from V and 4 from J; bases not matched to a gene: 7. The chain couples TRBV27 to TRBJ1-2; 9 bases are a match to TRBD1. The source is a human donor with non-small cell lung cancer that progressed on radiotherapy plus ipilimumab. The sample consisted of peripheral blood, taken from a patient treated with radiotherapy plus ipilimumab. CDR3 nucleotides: TGTGCCAGCAGTTCCAGACAGGGGGGGACCTATGGCTACACCTTC. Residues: CASSSRQGGTYGYTF.